The 21 T cell receptor beta chains listed next were all sequenced from one sample in a study of blood T cell repertoires in COVID-19. Sequencing was performed with immunoSEQ multiplex PCR; in TCRdb, only in-frame clones are kept and a portion is missing. The repertoire holds about 310,000 clones, with 87% as singletons. Input material: PBMCs or T cells enriched from blood (not recorded which). These TCRs come from a woman aged 18-29 years who had recovered from COVID-19.

The V call is TRBV7-2, the J call TRBJ2-3; 10 nucleotides align to TRBD1. The CDR3 length is 16 residues. Unmatched junction bases numbered 5, after V lost 1 base and J lost 4 bases. Germline V gene sequence: CDR1 SGHTA, CDR2 FQGNSA. CDR3 DNA sequence: TGTGCCAGCAGCTTAGTCGGACAGGGGGTTTCAGATACGCAGTATTTT. This translates into CASSLVGQGVSDTQYF.

The rearrangement joins TRBV27 to TRBJ2-1; D not resolved. Germline V gene sequence: CDR1 MNHEY, CDR2 SMNVEV (reference sequence). Trimming pared 6 bases from V and 5 bases from J, leaving 20 bases between. CDR3 length equals 16 residues. This chain's CDR3 is CASSPLPSLTDNEQFF. The CDR3 DNA is TGTGCCAGCAGCCCACTCCCTAGTTTGACCGACAATGAGCAGTTCTTC.

The CDR3 loop reads CASSLTGGRYEQYF. In DNA, the CDR3 is TGTGCCAGCAGCTTGACAGGGGGCAGGTACGAGCAGTACTTC. This chain joins TRBV7-9 and TRBJ2-7; 10 nucleotides align to TRBD1. J gave up 4 bases and V 3 bases, and 3 bases lay outside the gene matches. CDR1 is SEHNR, CDR2 FQNEAQ, per germline (reference sequence). The CDR3 length is 14 residues.

In the case of this clone: The identical CDR3 is also encoded by other nucleotide sequences in the sample. J is TRBJ2-1 and V is TRBV7-2; 8 bases fit TRBD1. The V gene's germline CDR1 is SGHTA and CDR2 FQGNSA. Trimming at V came to 3 bases and at J to 0 bases, leaving 1 base not matched to a gene. The CDR3 is 15 amino acids. The CDR3 DNA follows: TGTGCCAGCAGCTTTACAGGGGGCTCCTACAATGAGCAGTTCTTC. This translates into CASSFTGGSYNEQFF.

J is TRBJ2-7 and V is TRBV19, with D possibly being TRBD1 (6 bases). The CDR3 contains 15 residues. Trimming removed 4 bases at V and 9 bases at J, with 22 bases between. The germline CDR1 and CDR2 sequences are LNHDA and SQIVND (reference sequence). The CDR3 bases are TGTGCCAGTAGTAATCCAGGGGCCCGGGTGGTTGTGCAGTACTTC. Translating gives CASSNPGARVVVQYF.

The V and J genes are TRBV4-2 and TRBJ1-6, with D maybe TRBD1 (6 bases). V was cut by 0 bases and J by 9 bases, with 18 bases left in between. This CDR3 contains 17 residues. Per germline, CDR1 LGHNA and CDR2 YNFKEQ. Here the CDR3 reads CASSQDGGGGEGSPLHF. DNA of the CDR3: TGTGCCAGCAGCCAAGATGGGGGAGGGGGGGAAGGTTCACCCCTCCACTTT.

This chain links TRBV4-1 with TRBJ2-2, with D hard to call. This CDR3 is 16 amino acids long. V gave up 4 bases and J gave up 0 bases, with 12 bases separating them. Germline values: CDR1 MGHRA, CDR2 YSYEKL. The CDR3 here is CASSLRLSANTGELFF. Written as DNA, the CDR3 is TGCGCCAGCAGCCTGCGACTTTCGGCGAACACCGGGGAGCTGTTTTTT.

V gene TRBV28 combines with J gene TRBJ1-2; D remains unclear. Trimming stripped 6 bases from V and 4 bases from J, with 15 bases between. Germline V gives CDR1 MDHEN, CDR2 SYDVKM. The CDR3 extends over 14 amino acids. The CDR3 DNA reads as TGTGCCAGCAGCTCCGGGGAGGTATTCTATGGCTACACCTTC. This sequence encodes CASSSGEVFYGYTF.

This clone was observed once. The chain joins TRBV5-5 to TRBJ2-5, with a tentative D call TRBD2 (7 bases). The CDR3 is made up of 18 amino acids. Trimming pared 0 bases from V and 2 bases from J, leaving 20 bases between. Germline lookup yields CDR1 SGHKS and CDR2 YYEKEE (reference sequence). The CDR3 sequence is CASSLAPIRGRGQETQYF. The DNA of the CDR3 is TGTGCCAGCAGCTTGGCGCCTATACGGGGGCGGGGGCAAGAGACCCAGTACTTC.

The gene calls are TRBV5-5 and TRBJ2-5; the match to TRBD1 covers 7 bases. The V segment lost 7 bases and the J segment 1 base; nucleotides outside the gene matches: 13. The CDR3 runs 16 residues. The germline CDR1 and CDR2 sequences are SGHKS and YYEKEE (reference sequence). CDR3 amino acids: CASGGAHTGAQETQYF. In DNA, the CDR3 is TGTGCCAGCGGGGGAGCCCACACAGGGGCCCAAGAGACCCAGTACTTC.

On this clone: A read error may explain this, as a much larger clone is one base away. J is TRBJ2-3 and V is TRBV5-1; the match to TRBD1 covers 7 bases. CDR1 SGHRS and CDR2 YFSETQ come from the germline V gene. V gave up 3 bases and J gave up 2 bases; unmatched junction bases: 3. This CDR3 is 14 amino acids long. As DNA, the CDR3 is TGCGCCAGCAGCTACGGACAGGACACAGATACGCAGTATTTT. Protein sequence: CASSYGQDTDTQYF.

The rearrangement links TRBV3-1 (or the pseudogene TRBV3-2) to TRBJ1-2; D possibly corresponds to TRBD1 (5 bases). The germline V gene has CDR1 LGHDT and CDR2 YNNKEL (reference sequence). The CDR3 spans 16 residues. V dropped 0 bases and J dropped 2 bases, with 13 bases sitting between them. The chain's CDR3 is CASSQDHRTWNYGYTF. The CDR3 nucleotides read TGTGCCAGCAGCCAAGATCATAGGACATGGAACTATGGCTACACCTTC.

This clone was seen only once. The chain joins TRBV3-1 (or the pseudogene TRBV3-2) to TRBJ1-2, with 12 bases matching TRBD1. CDR1 is LGHDT, CDR2 YNNKEL, per germline (reference sequence). V lost 3 bases to trimming and J lost 7 bases; unmatched junction nucleotides: 3. The CDR3 spans 14 residues. The CDR3 is CASSQGQGASGYTF. CDR3 DNA: TGTGCCAGCAGCCAGGGACAGGGGGCGTCTGGCTACACCTTC.

The chain uses TRBV5-4 and TRBJ1-1, with D possibly being TRBD1 (5 bases). Between the trimmed V and J ends, which lost 1 base and 4 bases, there was a span of 14 bases. Germline V CDR1 and CDR2: SGHNT, YYREEE (reference sequence). The CDR3 has 15 amino acids. In DNA, the CDR3 is TGTGCCAGCAGCTTGAAACAAGGGGTGTTCACTGAAGCTTTCTTT. It encodes CASSLKQGVFTEAFF.

The chain couples TRBV7-2 to TRBJ2-1; 14 nucleotides agree with TRBD2. From germline, CDR1 is SGHTA and CDR2 FQGNSA. The CDR3 runs 16 residues. The V and J ends lost 3 bases and 4 bases, in that order; junction bases with no gene match: 2. This chain's CDR3 is CASSFRLAGGYNEQFF. As DNA, the CDR3 is TGTGCCAGCAGCTTCCGACTAGCGGGAGGGTACAATGAGCAGTTCTTC.

V gene TRBV5-4 combines with J gene TRBJ2-1, with D possibly being TRBD2 (5 bases). The germline gives CDR1 SGHNT, CDR2 YYREEE (reference sequence). Trimming shortened V by 4 bases and J by 7 bases, and 15 bases separated the two germline ends. The CDR3 sequence is 14 residues long. The CDR3 region has the DNA TGTGCCAGCAGCCTTACTAGATTGGGGAATGAGCAGTTCTTC. It yields the protein CASSLTRLGNEQFF.

This chain links TRBV11-2 with TRBJ2-2, with a weak D call TRBD1 (5 bases). Germline loops: CDR1 SGHAT, CDR2 FQNNGV. With 3 bases removed from V and 0 bases from J, the gap between germline ends came to 11 bases. The CDR3 extends over 16 amino acids. The DNA for the CDR3 is TGTGCCAGCAGCTTTGGAGACAGACCGAACACCGGGGAGCTGTTTTTT. This gives the protein CASSFGDRPNTGELFF.

The J gene is TRBJ2-1, the V gene TRBV6-2 or TRBV6-3; D may be TRBD2 (5 bases). CDR1 is MNHEY, CDR2 SVGEGT, per germline. V was pared by 6 bases and J by 3 bases, with 18 bases between. The CDR3 is 16 residues long. CDR3 nucleotides: TGTGCCAGCAGCGCGTTGGTGGCTAGCCACTACAATGAGCAGTTCTTC. Protein sequence: CASSALVASHYNEQFF.

The gene calls are TRBV7-2 and TRBJ2-2; TRBD1 matches at 9 bases. CDR1 and CDR2 (germline): SGHTA, FQGNSA. Trimming at V came to 1 base and at J to 5 bases, leaving 14 bases not matched to a gene. There are 19 residues in the CDR3. CDR3 DNA: TGTGCCAGCAGCTTAGTTCCATATCGGGGACAGGGATTAACCGGGGAGCTGTTTTTT. Encoded protein: CASSLVPYRGQGLTGELFF.

The chain uses TRBV28 and TRBJ1-5; D ambiguous. CDR3 size: 12 residues. V was cut by 5 bases and J by 8 bases, with 10 bases left in between. Germline CDR1 reads MDHEN; CDR2 reads SYDVKM. The chain's CDR3 is CASSLPSEPQHF. The CDR3 coding sequence is TGTGCCAGCAGTCTCCCTAGTGAGCCCCAGCATTTT. Drawing the rest from reference TRBV28 and TRBJ1-5, the complete variable domain is DVKVTQSSRYLVKRTGEKVFLECVQDMDHENMFWYRQDPGLGLRLIYFSYDVKMKEKGDIPEGYSVSREKKERFSLILESASTNQTSMYLCASSLPSEPQHFGDGTRLSIL.

This chain joins TRBV19 and TRBJ1-2, with TRBD1 identical over 10 bases. V shed 2 bases and J 7 bases; nucleotides not matched to a gene: 4. The CDR3 totals 14 residues. Germline V CDR1 and CDR2: LNHDA, SQIVND (reference sequence). The CDR3 coding sequence is TGTGCCAGTAGTATATTTGGGACAGGGGTTGGCTACACCTTC. Its translation: CASSIFGTGVGYTF.